The 30 T cell receptor beta chains in this list originate from one sample, sequenced in a study of T cells in Graves' hyperthyroidism and ophthalmopathy. RNA transcripts served as the template for amplifying TCR beta CDR3 regions. A set of HTBI primers served as the primers for a first-round RT-PCR of the TCR CDR3. A single record per CDR3 protein comes from TCRdb applying MiXCR to the multiplex PCR reads. The data contain some 350,000 distinct CDR3 sequences, about a fifth of them singletons. What was sequenced was blood. The receptors were sampled from a woman between 18 and 29 years old with Graves' hyperthyroidism.

This clonotype has ten or more counts. This sequence joins TRBV29-1 and TRBJ1-1; 7 bases match TRBD1. Germline assignment: CDR1 SQVTM and CDR2 ANQGSEA. V shed 7 bases and J 0 bases; nucleotides not matched to a gene: 14. CDR3 length: 16 amino acids. The CDR3 is CSAQPGQSQMNTEAFF. The CDR3 DNA follows: TGCAGCGCCCAACCGGGACAGTCCCAGATGAACACTGAAGCTTTCTTT.

This clonotype came up many times. The V and J genes are TRBV7-9 and TRBJ1-2; 8 nucleotides match TRBD1. Trimming removed 1 base from V and 7 bases from J; junction bases left unmatched: 8. Germline CDR1 SEHNR, CDR2 FQNEAQ (reference sequence). This CDR3 spans 15 amino acids. The CDR3 sequence is CASSLGSARGLGYTF. CDR3 DNA: TGTGCCAGCAGCTTAGGGTCGGCCAGGGGGCTTGGCTACACCTTC.

This clonotype was counted only a few times. The J gene is TRBJ2-2, the V gene TRBV2; unclear D gene. CDR3 size: 13 residues. V lost 5 bases and J lost 5, with 9 bases in between. Germline CDR1 SNHLY, CDR2 FYNNEI. CDR3 sequence: CASSSPATGELFF. As DNA, the CDR3 is TGTGCCAGCAGTAGCCCCGCGACCGGGGAGCTGTTTTTT.

This clonotype was seen many times. The chain has TRBV19 and TRBJ1-5; 10 nucleotides line up with TRBD1. Trimming cost V 7 bases and J 6 bases; bases outside gene matches: 9. The CDR3 totals 15 residues. Germline V gene lookup returns CDR1 LNHDA and CDR2 SQIVND (reference sequence). CDR3 nucleotide sequence: TGTGCCAGTACCGAAGCGACAGGGGGCTTTCAGCCCCAGCATTTT. It translates to CASTEATGGFQPQHF.

The table lists this clonotype with many counts. This sequence joins TRBV12-3 or TRBV12-4 and TRBJ2-2; TRBD2 matches at 8 bases. The CDR3 totals 15 residues. Trimming removed 8 bases from V and 0 bases from J; junction bases left unmatched: 5. The DNA for the CDR3 is TGTGCCAGCTCGGGAGGGCAGTCGAACACCGGGGAGCTGTTTTTT. Protein sequence: CASSGGQSNTGELFF.

V is TRBV12-3 or TRBV12-4 and J is TRBJ2-5; perhaps TRBD2 as D (6 bases). V lost 1 base and J lost 5, with 14 bases in between. This CDR3 region has 15 residues. The CDR3 is CASSLEGLARETQYF. CDR3 nucleotide sequence: TGTGCCAGCAGTTTAGAGGGACTGGCCCGGGAGACCCAGTACTTC.

A few counts support this clonotype. The V gene is TRBV24-1, the J gene TRBJ2-2; D is perhaps TRBD2 (5 bases). CDR3 size: 16 residues. V lost 4 bases to trimming and J lost 5 bases, with 16 bases between them. Germline V gene lookup returns CDR1 KGHDR and CDR2 SFDVKD. Here the CDR3 DNA reads TGTGCCACCAGTGAGGCCGGGAATAACTTGACCGGGGAGCTGTTTTTT. This encodes CATSEAGNNLTGELFF.

This clonotype was seen repeatedly, ten times or more. This sequence joins TRBV28 and TRBJ2-7, with a possible D match to TRBD2 (6 bases). This CDR3 is built from 15 residues. Germline lookup yields CDR1 MDHEN and CDR2 SYDVKM. V lost 6 bases to trimming and J lost 6 bases, with 21 bases between them. The CDR3 loop reads CASSSVGGRLGEQYF. The CDR3 DNA reads as TGTGCCAGCAGCTCGGTGGGAGGCCGACTCGGCGAGCAGTACTTC.

V is TRBV6-1 and J is TRBJ1-5; 8 bases are shared with TRBD1. Germline V gene sequence: CDR1 MNHNS, CDR2 SASEGT. Unmatched junction bases numbered 10, after V lost 5 bases and J lost 4 bases. There are 16 residues in the CDR3. CDR3 in DNA: TGTGCCAGCAGTACCCTGGACAGGGCGAAAAATCAGCCCCAGCATTTT. This translates into CASSTLDRAKNQPQHF.

There are many counts of this clonotype. As DNA, the CDR3 is TGCGCCAGCAGCCACCCAAGGAACACTGAAGCTTTCTTT. This gives the protein CASSHPRNTEAFF. The rearrangement links TRBV4-1 to TRBJ1-1; D is ambiguous. Germline CDR1 reads MGHRA; CDR2 reads YSYEKL. The CDR3 sequence is 13 residues long. Between the trimmed V and J ends, which lost 3 bases and 1 base, there was a span of 6 bases.

This clonotype was counted many times. V gene TRBV20-1 combines with J gene TRBJ1-2; possibly TRBD1 for D (6 bases). CDR3 length: 12 amino acids. V gave up 4 bases and J gave up 7 bases, with 13 bases separating them. Germline values: CDR1 DFQATT, CDR2 SNEGSKA (reference sequence). CDR3 residues: CSATRGAGGYTF. In DNA form, the CDR3 reads TGCAGTGCTACCCGGGGGGCTGGTGGCTACACCTTC.

The V and J genes are TRBV4-1 and TRBJ2-5; 10 bases align to TRBD2. The junction had 15 bases not matched to a gene; V was cut back by 4 bases and J by 4 bases. The CDR3 length is 18 residues. CDR1 is MGHRA, CDR2 YSYEKL, per germline. CDR3 DNA sequence: TGCGCCAGCAGCCCCCGTGTACTAGCGGGGAACCCAAGAGAGACCCAGTACTTC. It codes for CASSPRVLAGNPRETQYF.

In this sample, this clonotype turned up many times. The rearrangement uses TRBV7-9 and TRBJ2-2, with D possibly being TRBD1 (5 bases). CDR1 is SEHNR, CDR2 FQNEAQ, per germline (reference sequence). Trimming shortened V by 4 bases and J by 0 bases, and 6 bases separated the two germline ends. The CDR3 length is 14 residues. CDR3 sequence reads: CASSSQANTGELFF. Here the CDR3 DNA reads TGTGCCAGCAGCTCACAGGCGAACACCGGGGAGCTGTTTTTT.

V and J are TRBV6-1 and TRBJ2-5, with D maybe TRBD2 (5 bases). The CDR3 spans 14 residues. CDR1 and CDR2 from the germline V gene are MNHNS and SASEGT. V lost 7 bases, J lost 5 bases, and 17 bases lay in between. The CDR3 DNA reads TGTGCCAGCAATCCCCCGGGCAAGCGGGAGACCCAGTACTTC. Amino acids: CASNPPGKRETQYF.

This clonotype was observed at least ten times. The CDR3 nucleotides are TGCGCCAGCAGCCAAGACCGGACAGTAAGATATGGCTACACCTTC. Its protein product is CASSQDRTVRYGYTF. The chain joins TRBV4-1 to TRBJ1-2; TRBD1 might be the D (6 bases). Germline assignment: CDR1 MGHRA and CDR2 YSYEKL. This CDR3 spans 15 amino acids. Trimming shortened V by 0 bases and J by 5 bases, and 13 bases separated the two germline ends.

This clonotype came up a few times. The V and J genes are TRBV19 and TRBJ1-3; 9 bases align to TRBD1. V lost 4 bases and J lost 1; bases outside the gene matches: 8. The CDR3 loop spans 17 amino acids. Germline V gene data show CDR1 as LNHDA and CDR2 as SQIVND (reference sequence). As DNA, the CDR3 is TGTGCCAGTAGTACGAACCCGGGACAGGGTTCTGGAAACACCATATATTTT. It is translated as CASSTNPGQGSGNTIYF.

This clonotype has at least ten counts. The V gene is TRBV9, the J gene TRBJ1-2, with no clear D. This CDR3 is 15 amino acids long. Germline CDR1 SGDLS, CDR2 YYNGEE. Deletions cut 4 bases from V and 4 bases from J, with 17 bases between. Written as DNA, the CDR3 is TGTGCCAGCAGCTTTCGACCTAACGGTGGCTATGGCTACACCTTC. Residues: CASSFRPNGGYGYTF.

This clonotype was seen just once. The CDR3 region is CATGTPAGTEAFF. For the CDR3, the DNA is TGTGCCACCGGAACTCCGGCGGGCACTGAAGCTTTCTTT. This chain connects TRBV15 to TRBJ1-1, with D hard to call. Looked up from germline, CDR1 is LNHNV and CDR2 is YYDKDF (reference sequence). Trimming took off 8 bases at V and 4 bases at J, with 14 bases between the two ends. This CDR3 is built from 13 residues.

Remarks on this clonotype: This clone may be a read error of a much larger clone one base away. The chain links TRBV7-9 to TRBJ1-1; 7 bases map to TRBD1. This CDR3 comprises 15 residues. The ends lost 5 bases at V and 1 base at J; junction bases unmatched: 7. Germline V gene data show CDR1 as SEHNR and CDR2 as FQNEAQ (reference sequence). CDR3: CASSPGQVRNTEAFF. The CDR3 DNA follows: TGTGCCAGCAGCCCCGGACAGGTGAGGAACACTGAAGCTTTCTTT. The variable domain in full, with the rest retrieved from reference TRBV7-9 and TRBJ1-1, is DTGVSQNPRHKITKRGQNVTFRCDPISEHNRLYWYRQTLGQGPEFLTYFQNEAQLEKSRLLSDRFSAERPKGSFSTLEIQRTEQGDSAMYLCASSPGQVRNTEAFFGQGTRLTVV.

The chain couples TRBV6-2 or TRBV6-3 to TRBJ2-7; D ambiguous. This CDR3 spans 14 amino acids. Looked up from germline, CDR1 is MNHEY and CDR2 is SVGEGT. V was trimmed by 2 bases and J by 5 bases, leaving 13 bases between them. CDR3 nucleotide sequence: TGTGCCAGCAGTTACCCCAACCGTGGCAACGAGCAGTACTTC. This sequence encodes CASSYPNRGNEQYF.

This clonotype was recorded at least ten times. The chain recombines TRBV29-1 with TRBJ2-5; D call uncertain. The CDR3 spans 12 residues. Germline values: CDR1 SQVTM, CDR2 ANQGSEA. V lost 4 bases to trimming and J lost 5 bases, with 11 bases between them. CDR3 bases: TGCAGCGTTGGGGTAGGGATGGAGACCCAGTACTTC. It is translated as CSVGVGMETQYF.

In its sample, this clonotype was seen many times. The chain has TRBV4-2 and TRBJ2-2; D not resolved. This CDR3 has 13 residues. Germline V gives CDR1 LGHNA, CDR2 YNFKEQ. V was pared by 4 bases and J by 3 bases, with 6 bases between. CDR3 sequence: CASSRKDTGELFF. The CDR3, as DNA: TGTGCCAGCAGCCGAAAAGACACCGGGGAGCTGTTTTTT.

This clonotype was recorded many times. This chain connects TRBV6-1 to TRBJ1-5; no firm D call. Germline V gives CDR1 MNHNS, CDR2 SASEGT. This CDR3 comprises 17 residues. The V end was cut by 2 bases, the J end by 0 bases, with 14 bases between. CDR3 DNA: TGTGCCAGCAGTGAATTACAGAGGCGGTATAGCAATCAGCCCCAGCATTTT. Amino acids: CASSELQRRYSNQPQHF.

This clonotype occurred many times. The V gene is TRBV20-1, the J gene TRBJ1-2, with D possibly matching TRBD1 (6 bases). The germline V and J ends were trimmed by 3 bases and 1 base, with 9 bases remaining between them. This CDR3 comprises 13 residues. From germline, CDR1 is DFQATT and CDR2 SNEGSKA (reference sequence). The CDR3 is CSASGRGNYGYTF. The CDR3 DNA reads as TGCAGTGCTAGTGGCAGGGGTAACTATGGCTACACCTTC.

The sample holds many counts of this clonotype. The rearrangement links TRBV29-1 to TRBJ1-2, with 8 bases fitting TRBD1. Germline CDR1 SQVTM, CDR2 ANQGSEA. With 7 bases clipped from V and 7 bases from J, the junction kept 8 bases outside the gene matches. The CDR3 runs 12 residues. Here the CDR3 DNA reads TGCAGCGCAGGGACAGGAATTTTTGGCTACACCTTC. This codes for CSAGTGIFGYTF.

The rearrangement uses TRBV7-2 and TRBJ1-3, with unresolved D. There are 11 residues in the CDR3. Per the germline V gene, CDR1 is SGHTA and CDR2 is FQGNSA. Between the trimmed V and J ends, which lost 5 bases and 9 bases, there was a span of 8 bases. The CDR3 DNA is TGTGCCAGCAGCCCCCCACGCACCATATATTTT. Translation: CASSPPRTIYF.

The sample holds many counts of this clonotype. The chain couples TRBV24-1 to TRBJ1-5; possible D gene TRBD1, 6 bases. The CDR3 extends over 13 amino acids. V lost 6 bases and J lost 2, with 7 bases in between. CDR1 and CDR2 (germline): KGHDR, SFDVKD. The DNA for the CDR3 is TGTGCCACCAGTCGGACAGGCAATCAGCCCCAGCATTTT. Encoded protein: CATSRTGNQPQHF.

This clonotype has at least ten counts. The chain carries TRBV27 and TRBJ2-5; 9 positions match TRBD2. With 2 bases clipped from V and 2 bases from J, the junction kept 6 bases outside the gene matches. Germline V gene lookup returns CDR1 MNHEY and CDR2 SMNVEV (reference sequence). The CDR3 is 16 amino acids. CDR3 residues: CASSLRASGAQETQYF. The DNA for the CDR3 is TGTGCCAGCAGTTTAAGGGCTAGCGGGGCTCAAGAGACCCAGTACTTC.

Notes on this clonotype: Relative to the germline gene, one junction end is altered; a read error may explain this. The rearrangement joins TRBV5-1 to TRBJ2-2, with D perhaps matching TRBD1 or TRBD2 (6 bases each). CDR3 length: 15 residues. Germline lookup yields CDR1 SGHRS and CDR2 YFSETQ. The CDR3 sequence: CASSLTVGGTGELLF. In DNA, the CDR3 is TGCGCCAGCAGCTTGACAGTCGGGGGCACCGGGGAGCTGTTGTTT.

This clonotype was counted ten times or more. The chain carries TRBV12-3 or TRBV12-4 and TRBJ1-1, with a tentative D call TRBD1 (5 bases). Trimming took off 5 bases at V and 1 base at J, with 14 bases between the two ends. This CDR3 is built from 15 residues. The CDR3 DNA reads TGTGCCAGCAGTATCCGTAGGGGCTCGAACACTGAAGCTTTCTTT. It is translated as CASSIRRGSNTEAFF.